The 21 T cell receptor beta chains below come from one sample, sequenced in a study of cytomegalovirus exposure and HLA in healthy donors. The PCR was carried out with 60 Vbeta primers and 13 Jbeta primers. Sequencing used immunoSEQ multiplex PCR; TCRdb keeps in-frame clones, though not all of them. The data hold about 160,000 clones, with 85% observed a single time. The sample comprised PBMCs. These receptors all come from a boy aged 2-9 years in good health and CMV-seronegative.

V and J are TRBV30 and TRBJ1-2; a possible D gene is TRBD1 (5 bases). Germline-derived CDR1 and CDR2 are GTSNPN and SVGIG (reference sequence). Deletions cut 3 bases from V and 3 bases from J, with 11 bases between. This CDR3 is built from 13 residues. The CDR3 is CAWRSWGHYGYTF. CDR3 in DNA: TGTGCCTGGAGAAGTTGGGGCCACTATGGCTACACCTTC.

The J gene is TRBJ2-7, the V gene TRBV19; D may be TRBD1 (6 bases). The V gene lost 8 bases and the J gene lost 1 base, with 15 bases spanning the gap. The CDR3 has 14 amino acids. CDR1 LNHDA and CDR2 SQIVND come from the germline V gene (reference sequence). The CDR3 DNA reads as TGTGCCAGTTCGGTGGACAGAAGTTCCTACGAGCAGTACTTC. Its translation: CASSVDRSSYEQYF.

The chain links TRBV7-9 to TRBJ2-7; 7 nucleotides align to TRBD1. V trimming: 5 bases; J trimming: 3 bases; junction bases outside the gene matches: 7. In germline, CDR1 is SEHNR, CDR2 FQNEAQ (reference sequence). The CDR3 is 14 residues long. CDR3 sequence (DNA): TGTGCCAGCAGCCCAAAGACAGGGAGCTACGAGCAGTACGTC. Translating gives CASSPKTGSYEQYV.

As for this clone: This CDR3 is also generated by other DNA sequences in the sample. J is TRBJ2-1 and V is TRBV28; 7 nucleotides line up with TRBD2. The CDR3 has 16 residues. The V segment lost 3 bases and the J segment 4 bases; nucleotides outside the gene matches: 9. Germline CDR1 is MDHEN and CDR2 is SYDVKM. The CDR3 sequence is CASSLRSGVGYNEQFF. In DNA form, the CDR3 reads TGTGCCAGCAGTTTGCGGAGCGGGGTGGGGTACAATGAGCAGTTCTTC.

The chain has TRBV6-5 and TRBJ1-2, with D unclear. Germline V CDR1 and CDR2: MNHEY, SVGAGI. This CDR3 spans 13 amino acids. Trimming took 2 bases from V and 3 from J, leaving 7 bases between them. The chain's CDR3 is CASSYHTDYGYTF. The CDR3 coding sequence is TGTGCCAGCAGTTACCATACAGACTATGGCTACACCTTC.

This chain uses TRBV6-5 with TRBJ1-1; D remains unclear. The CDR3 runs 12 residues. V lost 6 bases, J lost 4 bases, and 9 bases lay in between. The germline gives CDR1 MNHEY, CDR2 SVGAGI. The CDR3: CASRGLITEAFF. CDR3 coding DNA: TGTGCCAGCAGGGGCCTCATCACTGAAGCTTTCTTT.

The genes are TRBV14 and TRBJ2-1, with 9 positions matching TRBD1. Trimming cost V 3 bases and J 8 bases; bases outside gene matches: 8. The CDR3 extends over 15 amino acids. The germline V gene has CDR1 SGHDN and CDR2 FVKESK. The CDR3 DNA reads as TGTGCCAGCAGCCACAGGGGACAGGGTCCCGATGAGCAGTTCTTC. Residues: CASSHRGQGPDEQFF.

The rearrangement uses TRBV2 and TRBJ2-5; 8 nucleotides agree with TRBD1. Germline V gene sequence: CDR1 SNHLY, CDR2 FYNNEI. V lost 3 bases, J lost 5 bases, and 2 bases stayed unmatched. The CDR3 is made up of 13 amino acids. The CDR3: CASSEPGGETQYF. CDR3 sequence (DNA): TGTGCCAGCAGTGAGCCAGGGGGCGAGACCCAGTACTTC.

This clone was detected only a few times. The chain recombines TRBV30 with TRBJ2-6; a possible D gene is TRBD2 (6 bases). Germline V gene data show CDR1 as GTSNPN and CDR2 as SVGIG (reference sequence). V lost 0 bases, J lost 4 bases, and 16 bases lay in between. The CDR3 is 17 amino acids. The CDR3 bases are TGTGCCTGGAGTGTCGCGGGGAGCGCGGCCGGGGCCAACGTCCTGACTTTC. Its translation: CAWSVAGSAAGANVLTF.

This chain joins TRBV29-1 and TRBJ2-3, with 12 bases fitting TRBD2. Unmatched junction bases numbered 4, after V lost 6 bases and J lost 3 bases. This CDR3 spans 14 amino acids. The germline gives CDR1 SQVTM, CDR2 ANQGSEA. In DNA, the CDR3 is TGCAGCGTGGTGACTAGCGGGAGTACAGATACGCAGTATTTT. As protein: CSVVTSGSTDTQYF.

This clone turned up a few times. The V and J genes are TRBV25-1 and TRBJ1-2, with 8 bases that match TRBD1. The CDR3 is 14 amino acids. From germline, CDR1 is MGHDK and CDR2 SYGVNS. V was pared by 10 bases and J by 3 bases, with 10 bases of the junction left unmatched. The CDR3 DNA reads TGTGCCACCCTTTGGCAGGGGGCGGACTATGGCTACACCTTC. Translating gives CATLWQGADYGYTF.

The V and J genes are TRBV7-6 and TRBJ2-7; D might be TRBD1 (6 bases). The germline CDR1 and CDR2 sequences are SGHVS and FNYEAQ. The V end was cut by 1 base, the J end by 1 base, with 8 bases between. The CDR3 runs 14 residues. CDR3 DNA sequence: TGTGCCAGCAGCTTAGGTACAGGGTCCTACGAGCAGTACGTC. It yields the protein CASSLGTGSYEQYV.

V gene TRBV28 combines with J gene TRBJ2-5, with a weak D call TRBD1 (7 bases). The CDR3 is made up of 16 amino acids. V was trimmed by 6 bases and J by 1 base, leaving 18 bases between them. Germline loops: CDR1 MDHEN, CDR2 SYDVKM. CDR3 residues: CASRSRWRGPQETQYF. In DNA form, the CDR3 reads TGTGCCAGCAGATCTAGGTGGAGGGGGCCCCAAGAGACCCAGTACTTC.

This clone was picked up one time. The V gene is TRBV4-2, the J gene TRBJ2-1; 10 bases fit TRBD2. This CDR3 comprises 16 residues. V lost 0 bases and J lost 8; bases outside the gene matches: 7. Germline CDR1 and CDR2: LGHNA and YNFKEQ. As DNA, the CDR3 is TGTGCCAGCAGCCAAGATGGTGCTAGCGGGAGAGATGAGCAGTTCTTC. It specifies CASSQDGASGRDEQFF.

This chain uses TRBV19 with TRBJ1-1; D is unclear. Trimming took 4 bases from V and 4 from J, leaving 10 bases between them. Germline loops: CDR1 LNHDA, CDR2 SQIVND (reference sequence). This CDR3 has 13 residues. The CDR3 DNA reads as TGTGCCAGTAGTAGTGGCGGTTCCACTGAAGCTTTCTTT. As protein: CASSSGGSTEAFF.

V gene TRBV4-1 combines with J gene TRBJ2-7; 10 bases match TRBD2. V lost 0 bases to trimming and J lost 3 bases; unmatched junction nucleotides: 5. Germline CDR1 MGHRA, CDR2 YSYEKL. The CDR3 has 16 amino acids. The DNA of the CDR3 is TGCGCCAGCAGCCAAGATGTAGCGGGAGGACTCTACGAGCAGTACTTC. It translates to CASSQDVAGGLYEQYF.

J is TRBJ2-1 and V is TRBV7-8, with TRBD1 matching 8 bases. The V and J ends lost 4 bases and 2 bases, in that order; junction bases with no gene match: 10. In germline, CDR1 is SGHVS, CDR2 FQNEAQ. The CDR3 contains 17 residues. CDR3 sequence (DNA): TGTGCCAGCAGCTCCGACTTAGGGACAGGCACCTACAATGAGCAGTTCTTC. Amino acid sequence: CASSSDLGTGTYNEQFF. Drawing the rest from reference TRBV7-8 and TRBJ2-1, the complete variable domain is GAGVSQSPRYKVAKRGQDVALRCDPISGHVSLFWYQQALGQGPEFLTYFQNEAQLDKSGLPSDRFFAERPEGSVSTLKIQRTQQEDSAVYLCASSSDLGTGTYNEQFFGPGTRLTVL.

As DNA, the CDR3 is TGTGCCAGCAGTATTAGCGGATTCTCCTACAATGAGCAGTTCTTC. Protein: CASSISGFSYNEQFF. The chain carries TRBV28 and TRBJ2-1; D is perhaps TRBD2 (6 bases). The CDR3 is made up of 15 amino acids. With 5 bases removed from V and 0 bases from J, the gap between germline ends came to 11 bases. The germline V gene has CDR1 MDHEN and CDR2 SYDVKM.

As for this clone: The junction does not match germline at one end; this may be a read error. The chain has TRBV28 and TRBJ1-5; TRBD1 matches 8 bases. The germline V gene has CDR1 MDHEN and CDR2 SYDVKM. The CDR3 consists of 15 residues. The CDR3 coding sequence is TGTGCCTGCAGTTCCCATGGACAGGGAAAACAGCCCCAGCATTTT. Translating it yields CACSSHGQGKQPQHF.

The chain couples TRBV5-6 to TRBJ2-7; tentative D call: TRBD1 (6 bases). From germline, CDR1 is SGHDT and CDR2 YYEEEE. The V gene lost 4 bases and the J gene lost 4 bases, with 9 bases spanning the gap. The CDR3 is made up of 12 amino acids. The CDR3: CASSLTGYEQYF. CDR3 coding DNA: TGTGCCAGCAGCCTTACAGGGTACGAGCAGTACTTC.

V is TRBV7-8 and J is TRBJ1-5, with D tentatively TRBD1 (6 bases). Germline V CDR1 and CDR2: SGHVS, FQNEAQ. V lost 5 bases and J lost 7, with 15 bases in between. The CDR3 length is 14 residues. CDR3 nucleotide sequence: TGTGCCAGCAGCCCACTTGACAGGCCCCAGCCCCAGCATTTT. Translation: CASSPLDRPQPQHF.